Below are 7 T cell receptor beta chains sequenced from a single sample in a study of T cell responses to AZD1222 COVID-19 vaccine. Generated by immunoSEQ multiplex PCR, the TCRdb table keeps only in-frame clones and is missing some. The sample carries 60,000 to 100,000 clones, roughly nine tenths recorded once. The source was peripheral blood, collected on day 0 of MenACWY control vaccination. All receptors derive from an adult in good health.

This clone was seen once. This sequence joins TRBV6-5 and TRBJ2-3; 8 nucleotides agree with TRBD2. V trimming: 2 bases; J trimming: 6 bases; junction bases outside the gene matches: 4. Germline V gives CDR1 MNHEY, CDR2 SVGAGI. The CDR3 sequence is 14 residues long. The CDR3 sequence is CASSYGLAGDTQYF. The CDR3 bases are TGTGCCAGCAGTTACGGACTAGCCGGGGATACGCAGTATTTT.

J is TRBJ2-3 and V is TRBV5-1; 10 bases are a match to TRBD2. With V trimmed by 0 bases and J by 5 bases, 3 bases remained unmatched. Germline lookup yields CDR1 SGHRS and CDR2 YFSETQ. The CDR3 has 15 amino acids. The CDR3 protein is CASSLASGGVDTQYF. In DNA, the CDR3 is TGCGCCAGCAGCTTGGCTAGCGGGGGAGTAGATACGCAGTATTTT.

The gene calls are TRBV18 and TRBJ1-4, with 10 nucleotides matching TRBD1. V was clipped by 5 bases and J by 8 bases; unmatched bases: 5. The germline V gene encodes CDR1 KGHSH and CDR2 LQKENI. The CDR3 is 14 residues long. CDR3 amino acids: CASSSGTGEEKLFF. For the CDR3, the DNA is TGTGCCAGCTCATCCGGGACAGGGGAGGAAAAACTGTTTTTT.

The V call is TRBV12-3 or TRBV12-4, the J call TRBJ1-6, with a tentative D call TRBD1 (5 bases). The CDR3 is 13 residues long. V was trimmed by 4 bases and J by 8 bases, leaving 9 bases between them. This CDR3 is CASSSREYSPLHF. CDR3 nucleotides: TGTGCCAGCAGTTCCAGGGAATATTCACCCCTCCACTTT.

J is TRBJ2-2 and V is TRBV24-1; D call uncertain. CDR1 is KGHDR, CDR2 SFDVKD, per germline. The V and J ends lost 0 bases and 3 bases respectively, with 4 bases between them. The CDR3 is made up of 14 amino acids. The CDR3, as DNA: TGTGCCACCAGTGATTTGCGGGACACCGGGGAGCTGTTTTTT. Residues: CATSDLRDTGELFF.

The chain couples TRBV6-5 to TRBJ2-7, with a weak D call TRBD2 (5 bases). Germline-derived CDR1 and CDR2 are MNHEY and SVGAGI. CDR3 length: 14 residues. The V gene lost 7 bases and the J gene lost 2 bases, with 15 bases spanning the gap. This CDR3 is CASTGEGKAYEQYF. The CDR3 region has the DNA TGTGCCAGCACCGGGGAAGGCAAGGCCTACGAGCAGTACTTC.

The chain uses TRBV4-1 and TRBJ1-1; D is unclear. Germline V gene lookup returns CDR1 MGHRA and CDR2 YSYEKL. The CDR3 contains 14 residues. Trimming shortened V by 0 bases and J by 11 bases, and 16 bases separated the two germline ends. The CDR3 here is CASSQDSRRGWAFF. In DNA, the CDR3 is TGCGCCAGCAGCCAAGATTCTCGACGGGGTTGGGCTTTCTTT.